A single sample gave rise to the 24 T cell receptor beta chains below, sequenced in a study of response to subunit inactivated influenza vaccine. A single record per CDR3 protein comes from TCRdb applying MiXCR to the RT-PCR reads. The table includes about 830,000 distinct CDR3 sequences, about a fifth detected once. The starting material was PBMCs from blood, obtained 4 to 6 days after vaccination. These receptors were obtained from a man over 45 who received an inactivated influenza vaccine.

This clonotype was observed a few times. This chain joins TRBV11-2 and TRBJ1-1; TRBD1 matches 7 bases. V lost 5 bases to trimming and J lost 3 bases; unmatched junction nucleotides: 9. This CDR3 spans 15 amino acids. Germline V gene data show CDR1 as SGHAT and CDR2 as FQNNGV. The CDR3, as DNA: TGTGCCAGCAGCCCCATGACAGGGTGGGACACTGAAGCTTTCTTT. Amino acid sequence: CASSPMTGWDTEAFF.

The chain combines TRBV29-1 with TRBJ1-1, with unresolved D. Germline V gene sequence: CDR1 SQVTM, CDR2 ANQGSEA. This CDR3 comprises 11 residues. Trimming took 7 bases from V and 5 from J, leaving 11 bases between them. CDR3 nucleotides: TGCAGCGATGGACTGTATACTGAAGCTTTCTTT. This encodes CSDGLYTEAFF.

The chain employs TRBV7-2 and TRBJ1-4; weak D call: TRBD1 (6 bases). The CDR3 runs to 15 residues. Trimming stripped 4 bases from V and 2 bases from J, with 11 bases between. Germline V gene lookup returns CDR1 SGHTA and CDR2 FQGNSA. CDR3 nucleotides: TGTGCCAGCAGCTCTCAGGGGTGGACTAATGAAAAACTGTTTTTT. Protein: CASSSQGWTNEKLFF.

This clonotype was observed at least ten times. V and J are TRBV24-1 and TRBJ2-1, with D maybe TRBD1 (5 bases). Trimming took 3 bases from V and 5 from J, leaving 16 bases between them. From germline, CDR1 is KGHDR and CDR2 SFDVKD. There are 16 residues in the CDR3. The CDR3 DNA reads TGTGCCACCAGTGATAGCGACAGACTGGATCACAATGAGCAGTTCTTC. Protein: CATSDSDRLDHNEQFF.

The DNA for the CDR3 is TGTGCCAGCAGTTTTGACAGGCTGAATCAGCCCCAGCATTTT. It codes for CASSFDRLNQPQHF. This sequence joins TRBV28 and TRBJ1-5; TRBD1 might be the D (6 bases). The germline V gene has CDR1 MDHEN and CDR2 SYDVKM. The CDR3 consists of 14 residues. Trimming pared 3 bases from V and 4 bases from J, leaving 10 bases between.

This clonotype was detected only a few times. The chain uses TRBV29-1 and TRBJ2-3; D gene uncertain. The CDR3 sequence is 11 residues long. Germline assignment: CDR1 SQVTM and CDR2 ANQGSEA. Here the CDR3 reads CLCRNTDTQYF. CDR3 nucleotide sequence: TGCCTTTGTAGGAACACAGATACGCAGTATTTT.

This clonotype showed up just a few times. The V gene is TRBV7-2, the J gene TRBJ2-5; D not certain. Trimming stripped 5 bases from V and 1 base from J, with 14 bases between. This CDR3 contains 15 residues. Germline CDR1 reads SGHTA; CDR2 reads FQGNSA. The chain's CDR3 is CASSQHRGFQETQYF. The CDR3 DNA follows: TGTGCCAGCAGCCAACACCGCGGCTTCCAAGAGACCCAGTACTTC.

This clonotype was observed many times. The chain employs TRBV7-9 and TRBJ2-3; tentative D call: TRBD1 (6 bases). V was pared by 6 bases and J by 6 bases, with 19 bases between. CDR1 is SEHNR, CDR2 FQNEAQ, per germline (reference sequence). The CDR3 loop spans 15 amino acids. CDR3 DNA sequence: TGTGCCAGCAGAGGGACACGCAAGTATGCGGATACGCAGTATTTT. Amino acid sequence: CASRGTRKYADTQYF.

This clonotype showed up just a few times. The chain carries TRBV7-6 and TRBJ1-1, with 9 bases that match TRBD1. The germline V gene encodes CDR1 SGHVS and CDR2 FNYEAQ. The CDR3 is made up of 20 amino acids. Losses at the gene ends were 5 bases for V and 2 bases for J; bases not matched to a gene: 21. The CDR3 loop reads CASSTGTGMKRGVPNTEAFF. DNA for the CDR3: TGTGCCAGCAGCACCGGGACAGGGATGAAGAGGGGAGTACCTAACACTGAAGCTTTCTTT. Full variable domain (remainder filled in from reference TRBV7-6 and TRBJ1-1): GAGVSQSPRYKVTKRGQDVALRCDPISGHVSLYWYRQALGQGPEFLTYFNYEAQQDKSGLPNDRFSAERPEGSISTLTIQRTEQRDSAMYRCASSTGTGMKRGVPNTEAFFGQGTRLTVV.

This rearrangement joins TRBV10-1 to TRBJ2-4, with 12 bases aligning to TRBD2. V gave up 5 bases and J gave up 6 bases; unmatched junction bases: 5. In germline, CDR1 is WNHNN, CDR2 SYGVQD (reference sequence). The CDR3 sequence is 15 residues long. CDR3 loop: CASSKTSGGLNIQYF. CDR3 bases: TGCGCCAGCAGTAAGACTAGCGGGGGCTTAAACATTCAGTACTTC.

This sequence joins TRBV6-1 and TRBJ1-5; D gene unclear. CDR1 is MNHNS and CDR2 is SASEGT in the germline V gene. Trimming took 3 bases from V and 4 from J, leaving 1 base between them. The CDR3 totals 11 residues. The CDR3 coding sequence is TGTGCCAGCAGTGAGAATCAGCCCCAGCATTTT. Translation gives CASSENQPQHF.

V is TRBV11-2 and J is TRBJ2-1, with 10 positions matching TRBD1. This CDR3 comprises 18 residues. Trimming at V came to 2 bases and at J to 8 bases, leaving 15 bases not matched to a gene. Germline V gene data show CDR1 as SGHAT and CDR2 as FQNNGV. The CDR3 protein is CASSLRGSRDRGLDEQFF. The CDR3 bases are TGTGCCAGCAGCTTACGAGGGTCCCGGGACAGGGGACTGGATGAGCAGTTCTTC.

The rearrangement uses TRBV7-9 and TRBJ1-1, with 8 bases aligning to TRBD1. The junction had 6 bases not matched to a gene; V was cut back by 1 base and J by 11 bases. This CDR3 is 13 amino acids long. Germline V gene data show CDR1 as SEHNR and CDR2 as FQNEAQ (reference sequence). The CDR3 protein is CASSLGQGNWAFF. As DNA, the CDR3 is TGTGCCAGCAGCTTAGGACAGGGGAATTGGGCTTTCTTT.

This clonotype has more than one count but fewer than ten. The chain links TRBV20-1 to TRBJ2-7, with 7 bases identical to TRBD2. V shed 2 bases, J shed 3 bases, and the junction held 4 bases outside the gene matches. The V gene's germline CDR1 is DFQATT and CDR2 SNEGSKA (reference sequence). This CDR3 contains 13 residues. The CDR3 nucleotides are TGCAGTGCTAGATCTAGCGGTAGCTACGAGCAGTACTTC. This gives the protein CSARSSGSYEQYF.

V and J are TRBV19 and TRBJ2-3, with a weak D call TRBD2 (5 bases). Deletions cut 4 bases from V and 4 bases from J, with 15 bases between. This CDR3 spans 15 amino acids. Per the germline V gene, CDR1 is LNHDA and CDR2 is SQIVND (reference sequence). CDR3 protein: CASSNLAPPADTQYF. The DNA of the CDR3 is TGTGCCAGTAGTAACCTAGCTCCTCCCGCAGATACGCAGTATTTT.

This chain uses TRBV6-2 or TRBV6-3 with TRBJ2-3, with D perhaps matching TRBD1 (5 bases). Germline V gives CDR1 MNHEY, CDR2 SVGEGT. Trimming pared 2 bases from V and 4 bases from J, leaving 16 bases between. CDR3 size: 16 residues. The CDR3 sequence: CASSYQILRAADTQYF. The CDR3 coding sequence is TGTGCCAGCAGTTACCAAATCCTCAGGGCCGCAGATACGCAGTATTTT.

This clonotype appeared many times. The V and J genes are TRBV6-2 or TRBV6-3 and TRBJ1-1; D ambiguous. The CDR3 has 13 amino acids. From germline, CDR1 is MNHEY and CDR2 SVGEGT. V dropped 7 bases and J dropped 1 base, with 10 bases sitting between them. CDR3 DNA: TGTGCCAGCACTCGCGACGGGAACACTGAAGCTTTCTTT. Its protein is CASTRDGNTEAFF.

This clonotype has a handful of counts. CDR3 protein: CAISDPGEQYF. DNA of the CDR3: TGTGCCATCAGTGATCCGGGGGAGCAGTACTTC. The V gene is TRBV10-3, the J gene TRBJ2-7; maybe TRBD2 (5 bases). Germline V gene data show CDR1 as ENHRY and CDR2 as SYGVKD. The ends were cut back, 3 bases at V and 7 bases at J, with 7 bases in the middle. This CDR3 spans 11 amino acids.

The V and J genes are TRBV7-9 and TRBJ1-1, with TRBD1 identical over 8 bases. Germline lookup yields CDR1 SEHNR and CDR2 FQNEAQ (reference sequence). Unmatched junction bases numbered 5, after V lost 7 bases and J lost 4 bases. The CDR3 loop spans 13 amino acids. CDR3: CASTSQGATEAFF. In DNA, the CDR3 is TGTGCCAGCACCTCCCAGGGGGCCACTGAAGCTTTCTTT.

This clonotype was counted many times. The V and J genes are TRBV7-2 and TRBJ1-2; maybe TRBD1 (6 bases). This CDR3 region has 15 residues. The V gene's germline CDR1 is SGHTA and CDR2 FQGNSA. V lost 1 base and J lost 2, with 11 bases in between. The CDR3 DNA reads as TGTGCCAGCAGCTTAGATAGGGGGTCAAACTATGGCTACACCTTC. This codes for CASSLDRGSNYGYTF.

This clonotype was detected ten times or more. The J gene is TRBJ2-1, the V gene TRBV5-1, with D perhaps TRBD2 (5 bases). The V gene's germline CDR1 is SGHRS and CDR2 YFSETQ. The CDR3 runs 13 residues. Trimming left V 0 bases short and J 9 bases short, with 10 bases between. The CDR3 protein is CASSLDPRGEQFF. CDR3 nucleotide sequence: TGCGCCAGCAGCTTGGATCCTCGGGGTGAGCAGTTCTTC. Looking up the rest from reference TRBV5-1 and TRBJ2-1 gives the full variable domain: KAGVTQTPRYLIKTRGQQVTLSCSPISGHRSVSWYQQTPGQGLQFLFEYFSETQRNKGNFPGRFSGRQFSNSRSEMNVSTLELGDSALYLCASSLDPRGEQFFGPGTRLTVL.

This clonotype has just a few counts. This chain joins TRBV20-1 and TRBJ2-3, with a possible D match to TRBD2 (5 bases). From germline, CDR1 is DFQATT and CDR2 SNEGSKA (reference sequence). V was clipped by 5 bases and J by 0 bases, with 12 bases between them. The CDR3 consists of 14 residues. The CDR3 DNA reads TGCAGTGCTGACCCCCGGGGTAGCACAGATACGCAGTATTTT. This translates into CSADPRGSTDTQYF.

This clonotype was seen a handful of times. This rearrangement joins TRBV5-1 to TRBJ2-5; the D is unclear. The CDR3 runs 15 residues. CDR1 SGHRS and CDR2 YFSETQ come from the germline V gene. With 4 bases removed from V and 0 bases from J, the gap between germline ends came to 13 bases. The CDR3 DNA is TGCGCCAGCAGCACTCCTCTTGATGACCAAGAGACCCAGTACTTC. Amino acid sequence: CASSTPLDDQETQYF.

This clonotype was counted between two and nine times. The rearrangement links TRBV5-1 to TRBJ1-6, with D possibly matching TRBD1 (6 bases). The germline V gene encodes CDR1 SGHRS and CDR2 YFSETQ. Trimming cost V 1 base and J 8 bases, with 16 bases left between them. The length of the CDR3 is 16 residues. The CDR3 bases are TGCGCCAGCAGCTTGCAATACCAAGGGGGAGATTCACCCCTCCACTTT. Its translation: CASSLQYQGGDSPLHF.